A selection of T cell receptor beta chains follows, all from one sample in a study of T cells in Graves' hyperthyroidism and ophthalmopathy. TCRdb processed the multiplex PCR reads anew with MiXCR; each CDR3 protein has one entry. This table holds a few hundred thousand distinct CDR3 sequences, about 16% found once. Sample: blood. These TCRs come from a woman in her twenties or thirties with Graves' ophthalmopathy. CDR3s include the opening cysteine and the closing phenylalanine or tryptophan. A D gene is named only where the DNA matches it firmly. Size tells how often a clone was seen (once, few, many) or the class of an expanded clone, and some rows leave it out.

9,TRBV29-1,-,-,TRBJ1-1,TGCAGCGTTGAAGAAGGAGCTTTCTTT,CSVEEGAFF
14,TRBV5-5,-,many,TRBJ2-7,TGTGCCAGCAGTGATGTGTCCTTCCCGTACGAGCAGTACTTC,CASSDVSFPYEQYF
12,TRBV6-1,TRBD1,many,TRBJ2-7,TGTGCCAGCAGCGGACAGGGATACGAGCAGTACTTC,CASSGQGYEQYF
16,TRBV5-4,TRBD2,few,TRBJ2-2,TGTGCCAGCAGCTCTCCCTTAGCGGGACATACCGGGGAGCTGTTTTTT,CASSSPLAGHTGELFF
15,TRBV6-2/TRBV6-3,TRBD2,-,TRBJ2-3,TGTGCCAGCAGTCCCCTAGCGGGAGAAGCAGATACGCAGTATTTT,CASSPLAGEADTQYF
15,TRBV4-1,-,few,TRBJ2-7,TGCGCCAGCAGCCAAGCCCCTCCCGGGGGCTACGAGCAGTACTTC,CASSQAPPGGYEQYF
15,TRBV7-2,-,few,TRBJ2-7,TGTGCCAGCAGCTTCAGGGTATCTCGGGAAGGCGAGCAGTACTTC,CASSFRVSREGEQYF
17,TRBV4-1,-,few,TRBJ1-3,TGCGCCAGCAGCCTTAGTGCCGCCTCAAGGTCGGGAAACACCATATATTTT,CASSLSAASRSGNTIYF
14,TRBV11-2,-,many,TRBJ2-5,TGTGCCAGCAGCTTATGGCAGGGAGGAGAGACCCAGTACTTC,CASSLWQGGETQYF
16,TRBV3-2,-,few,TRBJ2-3,TGTGCCAGCAGCCAAGTAACCCGCCTCCACACAGATACGCAGTATTTT,CASSQVTRLHTDTQYF
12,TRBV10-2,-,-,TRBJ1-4,TGCGCCAGCCGAGACTTCGATGAAAAACTGTTTTTT,CASRDFDEKLFF
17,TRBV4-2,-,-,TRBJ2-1,TGTGCCAGCAGCCAAGAAGGGGGGGTAAGCTCCTACAATGAGCAGTTCTTC,CASSQEGGVSSYNEQFF
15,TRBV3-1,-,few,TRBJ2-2,TGTGCCAGCAGCGTAGGAGACCCATACGCCGGGGAGCTGTTTTTT,CASSVGDPYAGELFF
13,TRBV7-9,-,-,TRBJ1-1,TGTGCCAGCACCTCCGAACGGAACACTGAAGCTTTCTTT,CASTSERNTEAFF
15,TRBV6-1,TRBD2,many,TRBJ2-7,TGTGCCAGCAGAACGGGGCTAGCGGGCCACTACGAGCAGTACTTC,CASRTGLAGHYEQYF
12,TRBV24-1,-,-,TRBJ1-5,TGTGCCACCAGTGATATGTATCAGCCCCAGCATTTT,CATSDMYQPQHF
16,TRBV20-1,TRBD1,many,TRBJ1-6,TGCAGTGCTAGAGTCGAAGGGGGCAGTAGAAATTCACCCCTCCACTTT,CSARVEGGSRNSPLHF
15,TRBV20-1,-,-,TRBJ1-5,TGCAGTGCTAGAGTTGGGGGCAGCGGAAGTCAGCCCCAGCATTTT,CSARVGGSGSQPQHF
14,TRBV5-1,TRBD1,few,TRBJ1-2,TGCGCCAGCAGCTTGGGAGTCCCGGGACAGGGCACGACCTTC,CASSLGVPGQGTTF
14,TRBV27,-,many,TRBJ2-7,TGTGCCAGCAGTTTATCCCCCCCAGGCCACGAGCAGTACTTC,CASSLSPPGHEQYF
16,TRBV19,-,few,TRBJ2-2,TGTGCCAGTACCTATTCTGGGGCAGGGGTCACCGGGGAGCTGTTTTTT,CASTYSGAGVTGELFF
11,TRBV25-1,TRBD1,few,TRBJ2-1,TGTGCCATCTCAGGGGGCAATGAGCAGTTCTTC,CAISGGNEQFF
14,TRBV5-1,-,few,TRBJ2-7,TGCGCCAGCAGCTTGGTTTCACGGGGTTCCGAGCAGTACTTC,CASSLVSRGSEQYF
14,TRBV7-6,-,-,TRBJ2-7,TGTGCCAGCAGCTTAGGAGCAGGGTCGGAAGAGCAGTACTTC,CASSLGAGSEEQYF